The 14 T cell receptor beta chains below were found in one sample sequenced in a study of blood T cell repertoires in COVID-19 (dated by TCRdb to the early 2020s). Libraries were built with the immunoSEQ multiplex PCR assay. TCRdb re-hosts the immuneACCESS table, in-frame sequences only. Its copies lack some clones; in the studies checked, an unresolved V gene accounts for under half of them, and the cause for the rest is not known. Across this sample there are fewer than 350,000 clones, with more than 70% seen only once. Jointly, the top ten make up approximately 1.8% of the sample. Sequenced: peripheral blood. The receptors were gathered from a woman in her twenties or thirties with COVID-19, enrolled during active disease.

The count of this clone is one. The CDR3 is CASNYGANVLTF. The DNA of the CDR3 is TGTGCCAGCAATTATGGGGCCAACGTCCTGACTTTC. The rearrangement links TRBV11-2 to TRBJ2-6, with no clear D. Trimming removed 7 bases from V and 3 bases from J, with 4 bases in between. The CDR3 extends over 12 amino acids. CDR1 and CDR2 (germline): SGHAT, FQNNGV.

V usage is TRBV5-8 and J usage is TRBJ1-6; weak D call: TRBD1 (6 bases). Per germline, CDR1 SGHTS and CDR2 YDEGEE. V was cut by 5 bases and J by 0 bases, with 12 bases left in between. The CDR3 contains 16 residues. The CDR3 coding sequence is TGTGCCAGCAGTACCCAGGGGCGCTCCTATAATTCACCCCTCCACTTT. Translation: CASSTQGRSYNSPLHF.

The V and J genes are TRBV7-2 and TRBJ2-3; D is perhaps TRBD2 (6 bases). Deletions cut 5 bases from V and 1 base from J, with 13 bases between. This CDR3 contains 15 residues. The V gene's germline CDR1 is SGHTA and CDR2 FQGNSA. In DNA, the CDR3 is TGTGCCAGCAGCCCCACGGGGGAGGGCACAGATACGCAGTATTTT. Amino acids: CASSPTGEGTDTQYF.

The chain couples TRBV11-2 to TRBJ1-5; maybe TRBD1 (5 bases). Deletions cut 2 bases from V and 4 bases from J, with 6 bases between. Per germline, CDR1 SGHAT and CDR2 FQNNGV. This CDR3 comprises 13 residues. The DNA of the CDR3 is TGTGCCAGCAGCTTAAGACAGAATCAGCCCCAGCATTTT. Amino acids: CASSLRQNQPQHF.

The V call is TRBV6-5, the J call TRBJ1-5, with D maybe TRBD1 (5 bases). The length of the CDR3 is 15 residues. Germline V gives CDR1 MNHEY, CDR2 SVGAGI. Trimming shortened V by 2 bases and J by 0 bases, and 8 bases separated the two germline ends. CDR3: CASSYGGYSNQPQHF. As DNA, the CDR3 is TGTGCCAGCAGTTACGGGGGGTATAGCAATCAGCCCCAGCATTTT.

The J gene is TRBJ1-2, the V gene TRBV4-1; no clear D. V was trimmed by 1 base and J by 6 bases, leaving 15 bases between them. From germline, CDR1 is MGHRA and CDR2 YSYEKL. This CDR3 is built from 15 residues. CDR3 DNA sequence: TGCGCCAGCAGCCAAGGGTGGGCCACCGAACATGGCTACACCTTC. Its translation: CASSQGWATEHGYTF.

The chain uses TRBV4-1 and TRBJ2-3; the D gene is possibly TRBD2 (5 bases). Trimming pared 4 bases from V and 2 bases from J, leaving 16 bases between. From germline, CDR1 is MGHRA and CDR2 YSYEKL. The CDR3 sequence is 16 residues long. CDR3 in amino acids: CASSLGPTILTDTQYF. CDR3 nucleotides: TGCGCCAGCAGCCTCGGGCCGACTATACTCACAGATACGCAGTATTTT.

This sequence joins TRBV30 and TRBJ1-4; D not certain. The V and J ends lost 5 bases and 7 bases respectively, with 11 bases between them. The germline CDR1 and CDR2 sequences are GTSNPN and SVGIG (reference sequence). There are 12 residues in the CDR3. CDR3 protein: CAWLTGGEKLFF. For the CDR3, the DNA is TGTGCCTGGCTAACCGGAGGTGAAAAACTGTTTTTT. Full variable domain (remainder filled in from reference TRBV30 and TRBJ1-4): SQTIHQWPATLVQPVGSPLSLECTVEGTSNPNLYWYRQAAGRGLQLLFYSVGIGQISSEVPQNLSASRPQDRQFILSSKKLLLSDSGFYLCAWLTGGEKLFFGSGTQLSVL.

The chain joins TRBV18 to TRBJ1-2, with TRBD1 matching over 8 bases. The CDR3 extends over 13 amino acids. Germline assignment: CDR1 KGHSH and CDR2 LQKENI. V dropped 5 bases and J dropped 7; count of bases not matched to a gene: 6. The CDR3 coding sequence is TGTGCCAGCTCAGGACAGGGTATCCGTGGCTACACCTTC. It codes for CASSGQGIRGYTF.

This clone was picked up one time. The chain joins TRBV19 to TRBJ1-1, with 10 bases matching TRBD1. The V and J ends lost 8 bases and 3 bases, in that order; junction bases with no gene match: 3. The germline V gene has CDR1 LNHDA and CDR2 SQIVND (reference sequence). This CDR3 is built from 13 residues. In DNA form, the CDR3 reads TGTGCCAGTTCTGGACAGGGGGACACTGAAGCTTTCTTT. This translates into CASSGQGDTEAFF.

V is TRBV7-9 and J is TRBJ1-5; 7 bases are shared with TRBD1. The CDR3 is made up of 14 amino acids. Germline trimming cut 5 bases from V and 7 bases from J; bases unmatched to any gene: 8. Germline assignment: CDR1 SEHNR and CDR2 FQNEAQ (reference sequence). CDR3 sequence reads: CASSGQAIGQPQHF. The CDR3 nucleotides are TGTGCCAGCAGCGGACAGGCTATCGGACAGCCCCAGCATTTT.

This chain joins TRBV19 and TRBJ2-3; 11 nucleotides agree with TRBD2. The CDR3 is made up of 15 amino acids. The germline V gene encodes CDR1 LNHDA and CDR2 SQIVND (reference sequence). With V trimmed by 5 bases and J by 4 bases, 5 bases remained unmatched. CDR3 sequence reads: CASSPIAGGADTQYF. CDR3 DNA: TGTGCCAGTAGTCCTATAGCGGGGGGGGCAGATACGCAGTATTTT.

The CDR3 is CASSPTRTSFADTQYF. As DNA, the CDR3 is TGTGCCAGCAGCCCTACCAGGACTAGTTTCGCAGATACGCAGTATTTT. This chain connects TRBV11-3 to TRBJ2-3; 7 bases are a match to TRBD2. The CDR3 runs to 16 residues. With V trimmed by 5 bases and J by 4 bases, 12 bases remained unmatched. Looked up from germline, CDR1 is SGHNT and CDR2 is YENEEA.

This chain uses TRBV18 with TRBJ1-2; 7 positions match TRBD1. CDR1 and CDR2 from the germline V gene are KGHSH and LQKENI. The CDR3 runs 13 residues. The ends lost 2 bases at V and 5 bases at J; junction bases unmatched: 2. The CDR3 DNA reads TGTGCCAGCTCACCAGACAGGGAGTATGGCTACACCTTC. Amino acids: CASSPDREYGYTF.